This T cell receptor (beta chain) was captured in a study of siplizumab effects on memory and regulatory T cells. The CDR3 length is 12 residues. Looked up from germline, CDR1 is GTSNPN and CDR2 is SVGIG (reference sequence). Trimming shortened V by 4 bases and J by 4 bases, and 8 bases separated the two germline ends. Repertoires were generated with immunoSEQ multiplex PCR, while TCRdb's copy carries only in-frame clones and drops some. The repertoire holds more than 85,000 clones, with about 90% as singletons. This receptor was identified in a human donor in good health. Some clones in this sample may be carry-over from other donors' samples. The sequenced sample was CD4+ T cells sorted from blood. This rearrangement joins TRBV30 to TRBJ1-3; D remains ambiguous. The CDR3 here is CAWISPGNTIYF. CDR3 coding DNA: TGTGCCTGGATTTCCCCGGGAAACACCATATATTTT.